The clone carrying this T cell receptor (beta chain) was counted once. Profiling relied on immunoSEQ multiplex PCR, and the TCRdb table lists in-frame clones only, not all of them. Among around 99,000 clones listed, approximately 82% were seen once. This entry belongs to a study of blood T cell repertoires in COVID-19. Sample: peripheral blood. This sequence was found in a woman older than 75 with active or convalescent COVID-19.

For the CDR3, the DNA is TGTGCCAGCAGCAAATACCCTCCTGCGAACTACAATGAGCAGTTCTTC. Translating gives CASSKYPPANYNEQFF. The chain recombines TRBV21-1 with TRBJ2-1; the D segment call TRBD2 is taken from the table without a DNA check. TRBV21-1 constitutes a pseudogene. CDR3 length: 16 amino acids.